This is a list of T cell receptor beta chains from one sample in a study of T cell repertoires in aging, cancer and after chemotherapy. TCRdb ran MiXCR on the multiplex PCR reads and lists one entry per CDR3 protein. The repertoire holds about 6,000 distinct CDR3 sequences, with roughly 39% as singletons. The sequencing input was blood. Receptors were obtained from a human donor with a blood cancer. Each CDR3 is given with its conserved first and last residue. Fields, in order: D gene, J gene, V gene, clone size, CDR3 protein, CDR3 DNA. The D gene is left open where the match is weak. Some rows mark clone size as missing; the rest say once, few, many or name a class of expanded clone.

D gene: .
J gene: TRBJ2-5
V gene: TRBV27
clone size: few
CDR3 protein: CASSKRRRGGQETQYF
CDR3 DNA: TGTGCCAGCAGTAAGCGGCGGAGGGGGGGCCAAGAGACCCAGTACTTC

D gene: TRBD2
J gene: TRBJ2-5
V gene: TRBV19
clone size: .
CDR3 protein: CASSTSGKETQYF
CDR3 DNA: TGTGCCAGTAGTACTAGCGGTAAGGAGACCCAGTACTTC

D gene: .
J gene: TRBJ2-1
V gene: TRBV6-5
clone size: few
CDR3 protein: CASTHRQGPKDEQFF
CDR3 DNA: TGTGCCAGCACCCACCGGCAGGGGCCAAAGGATGAGCAGTTCTTC

D gene: .
J gene: TRBJ1-1
V gene: TRBV7-2
clone size: .
CDR3 protein: CASSVGDTEAFF
CDR3 DNA: TGTGCAAGCAGCGTGGGGGACACTGAAGCTTTCTTT

D gene: .
J gene: TRBJ2-7
V gene: TRBV5-4
clone size: .
CDR3 protein: CASSSGGSYEQYF
CDR3 DNA: TGTGCCAGCAGCTCAGGGGGGTCCTACGAGCAGTACTTC

D gene: .
J gene: TRBJ1-4
V gene: TRBV7-9
clone size: .
CDR3 protein: CASSPGQNEKLFF
CDR3 DNA: TGTGCCAGCAGCCCCGGACAGAATGAAAAACTGTTTTTT

D gene: .
J gene: TRBJ1-2
V gene: TRBV6-5
clone size: .
CDR3 protein: CASSYFPGGPVGVNYGYTF
CDR3 DNA: TGTGCCAGCAGTTACTTCCCGGGGGGCCCGGTTGGCGTCAACTATGGCTACACCTTC

D gene: TRBD1
J gene: TRBJ1-2
V gene: TRBV20-1
clone size: .
CDR3 protein: CSAPGQPNSYTF
CDR3 DNA: TGCAGTGCCCCGGGACAGCCGAATAGCTACACCTTC

D gene: TRBD2
J gene: TRBJ2-5
V gene: TRBV11-2
clone size: .
CDR3 protein: CASSPHPVGGHQETQYF
CDR3 DNA: TGTGCCAGCAGCCCCCACCCCGTGGGAGGGCACCAAGAGACCCAGTACTTC

D gene: .
J gene: TRBJ2-7
V gene: TRBV5-6
clone size: .
CDR3 protein: CASRSFPLGDGGDYEQYF
CDR3 DNA: TGTGCCAGCAGAAGCTTTCCCCTGGGGGACGGTGGTGACTACGAGCAGTACTTC

D gene: TRBD1
J gene: TRBJ2-7
V gene: TRBV6-1
clone size: .
CDR3 protein: CASSEQDRWAEQYF
CDR3 DNA: TGTGCCAGCAGTGAACAGGACAGGTGGGCCGAGCAGTACTTC

D gene: .
J gene: TRBJ2-5
V gene: TRBV5-6
clone size: .
CDR3 protein: CASSMTGRVGETQYF
CDR3 DNA: TGTGCCAGCAGCATGACAGGGAGGGTTGGGGAGACCCAGTACTTC

D gene: .
J gene: TRBJ2-7
V gene: TRBV11-1
clone size: few
CDR3 protein: CASSFQLEQYF
CDR3 DNA: TGTGCCAGCAGCTTTCAATTGGAGCAGTACTTC

D gene: .
J gene: TRBJ1-4
V gene: TRBV6-5
clone size: .
CDR3 protein: CASSRPEGKLFF
CDR3 DNA: TGTGCCAGCAGTCGCCCAGAGGGGAAACTGTTTTTT

D gene: .
J gene: TRBJ2-7
V gene: TRBV7-6
clone size: few
CDR3 protein: CASSYLDSGYEQYF
CDR3 DNA: TGTGCCAGCAGTTACCTGGACAGTGGGTACGAGCAGTACTTC

D gene: TRBD1
J gene: TRBJ1-5
V gene: TRBV10-3
clone size: .
CDR3 protein: CAIKGTGDQPQHF
CDR3 DNA: TGTGCCATCAAAGGGACAGGCGATCAGCCCCAGCATTTT

D gene: .
J gene: TRBJ2-3
V gene: TRBV27
clone size: few
CDR3 protein: CASSWPGIPKSTDTQYF
CDR3 DNA: TGTGCCAGCAGTTGGCCGGGAATCCCTAAATCCACAGATACGCAGTATTTT

D gene: .
J gene: TRBJ2-5
V gene: TRBV12-3/TRBV12-4
clone size: few
CDR3 protein: CASSLSAAAGRETQYF
CDR3 DNA: TGTGCCAGCAGTTTATCTGCAGCGGCAGGGAGGGAGACCCAGTACTTC

D gene: .
J gene: TRBJ2-7
V gene: TRBV6-2/TRBV6-3
clone size: .
CDR3 protein: CASMRGYSYEQYF
CDR3 DNA: TGTGCCAGCATGCGGGGCTACTCCTACGAGCAGTACTTC

D gene: .
J gene: TRBJ2-7
V gene: TRBV5-1
clone size: few
CDR3 protein: CASSGAALLGEEQYF
CDR3 DNA: TGCGCCAGCAGCGGAGCGGCCCTATTGGGAGAGGAGCAGTACTTC

D gene: .
J gene: TRBJ1-1
V gene: TRBV10-3
clone size: few
CDR3 protein: CAISESMGGGHRNTEAFF
CDR3 DNA: TGTGCCATCAGTGAGTCGATGGGAGGTGGGCATAGGAACACTGAAGCTTTCTTT